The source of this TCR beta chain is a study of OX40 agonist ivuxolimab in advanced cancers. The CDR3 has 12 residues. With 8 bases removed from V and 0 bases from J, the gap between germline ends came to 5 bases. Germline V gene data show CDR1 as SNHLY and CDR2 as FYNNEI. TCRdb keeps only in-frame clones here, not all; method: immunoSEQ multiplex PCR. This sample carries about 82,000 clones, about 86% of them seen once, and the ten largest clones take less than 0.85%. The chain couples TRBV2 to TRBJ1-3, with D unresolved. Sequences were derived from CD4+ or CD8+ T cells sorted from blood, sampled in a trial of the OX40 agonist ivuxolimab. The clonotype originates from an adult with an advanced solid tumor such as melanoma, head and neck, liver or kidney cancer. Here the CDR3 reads CASAASGNTIYF. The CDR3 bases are TGTGCCAGCGCAGCCTCTGGAAACACCATATATTTT.